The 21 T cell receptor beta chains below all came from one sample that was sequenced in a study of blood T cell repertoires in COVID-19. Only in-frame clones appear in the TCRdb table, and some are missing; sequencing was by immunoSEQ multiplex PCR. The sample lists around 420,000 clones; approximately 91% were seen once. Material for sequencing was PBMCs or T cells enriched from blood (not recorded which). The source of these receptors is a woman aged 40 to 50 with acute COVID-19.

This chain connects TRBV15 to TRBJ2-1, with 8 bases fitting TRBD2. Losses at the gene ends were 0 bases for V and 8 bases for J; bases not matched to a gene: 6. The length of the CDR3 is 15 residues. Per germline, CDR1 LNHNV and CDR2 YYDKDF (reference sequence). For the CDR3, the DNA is TGTGCCACCAGCAGAGAACGGCTAGCGGGCGATGAGCAGTTCTTC. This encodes CATSRERLAGDEQFF. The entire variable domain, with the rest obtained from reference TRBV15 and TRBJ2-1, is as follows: DAMVIQNPRYQVTQFGKPVTLSCSQTLNHNVMYWYQQKSSQAPKLLFHYYDKDFNNEADTPDNFQSRRPNTSFCFLDIRSPGLGDTAMYLCATSRERLAGDEQFFGPGTRLTVL.

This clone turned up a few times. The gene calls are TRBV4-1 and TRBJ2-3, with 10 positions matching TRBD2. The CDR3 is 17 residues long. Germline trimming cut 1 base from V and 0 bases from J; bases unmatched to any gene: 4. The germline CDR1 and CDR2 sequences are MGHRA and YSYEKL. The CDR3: CASSQGIAGGSTDTQYF. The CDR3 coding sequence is TGCGCCAGCAGCCAAGGGATAGCGGGGGGAAGCACAGATACGCAGTATTTT.

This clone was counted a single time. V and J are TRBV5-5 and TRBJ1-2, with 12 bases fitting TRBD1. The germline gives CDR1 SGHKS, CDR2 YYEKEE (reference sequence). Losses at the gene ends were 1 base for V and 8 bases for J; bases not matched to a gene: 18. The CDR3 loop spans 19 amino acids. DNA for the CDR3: TGTGCCAGCAGCTTGTTCCTTATGCCGGGACAGGGGGCGTTTTACGGCTACACCTTC. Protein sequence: CASSLFLMPGQGAFYGYTF. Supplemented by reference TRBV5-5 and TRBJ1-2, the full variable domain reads DAGVTQSPTHLIKTRGQQVTLRCSPISGHKSVSWYQQVLGQGPQFIFQYYEKEERGRGNFPDRFSARQFPNYSSELNVNALLLGDSALYLCASSLFLMPGQGAFYGYTFGSGTRLTVV.

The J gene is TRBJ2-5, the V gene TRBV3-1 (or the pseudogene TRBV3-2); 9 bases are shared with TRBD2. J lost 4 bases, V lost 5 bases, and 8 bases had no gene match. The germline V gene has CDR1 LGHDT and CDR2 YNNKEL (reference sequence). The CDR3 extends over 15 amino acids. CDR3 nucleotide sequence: TGTGCCAGCAGCGCTCCGACTAGCGGCCCAGAGACCCAGTACTTC. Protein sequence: CASSAPTSGPETQYF.

CDR3 bases: TGCGCCAGCAGCTTACGTGTGTCGGGAGCAAACACTGAAGCTTTCTTT. This encodes CASSLRVSGANTEAFF. The chain couples TRBV5-1 to TRBJ1-1; no firm D call. Germline CDR1 and CDR2: SGHRS and YFSETQ. This CDR3 region has 16 residues. The V and J ends lost 2 bases and 2 bases respectively, with 16 bases between them.

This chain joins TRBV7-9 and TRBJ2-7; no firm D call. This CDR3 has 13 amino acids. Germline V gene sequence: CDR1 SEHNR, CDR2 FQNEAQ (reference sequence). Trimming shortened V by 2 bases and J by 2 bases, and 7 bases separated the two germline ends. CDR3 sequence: CASSLREPYEQYF. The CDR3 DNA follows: TGTGCCAGCAGCTTACGCGAACCCTACGAGCAGTACTTC.

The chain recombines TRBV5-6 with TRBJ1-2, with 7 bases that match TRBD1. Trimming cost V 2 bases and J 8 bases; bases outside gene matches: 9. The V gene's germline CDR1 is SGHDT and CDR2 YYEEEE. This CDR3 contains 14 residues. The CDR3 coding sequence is TGTGCCAGCAGCTTCTCTCAGGGGGTTAAGGGCTACACCTTC. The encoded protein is CASSFSQGVKGYTF.

CDR3 amino acids: CASSLERGNEKLFF. The CDR3 nucleotides are TGCGCCAGCAGCTTGGAAAGGGGCAATGAAAAACTGTTTTTT. The V gene is TRBV5-1, the J gene TRBJ1-4; D is perhaps TRBD1 (5 bases). This CDR3 is built from 14 residues. The V gene's germline CDR1 is SGHRS and CDR2 YFSETQ. V was clipped by 0 bases and J by 5 bases, with 8 bases between them.

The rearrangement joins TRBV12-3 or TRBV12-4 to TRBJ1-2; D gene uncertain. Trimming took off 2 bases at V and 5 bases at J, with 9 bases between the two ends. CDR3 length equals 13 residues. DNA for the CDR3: TGTGCCAGCAGTTTAATCGGGAGGTATGGCTACACCTTC. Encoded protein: CASSLIGRYGYTF.

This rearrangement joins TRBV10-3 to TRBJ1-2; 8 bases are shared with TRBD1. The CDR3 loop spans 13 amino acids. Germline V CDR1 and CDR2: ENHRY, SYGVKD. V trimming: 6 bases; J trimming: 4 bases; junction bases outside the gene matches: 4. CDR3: CAISRDRIYGYTF. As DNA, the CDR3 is TGTGCCATCAGCCGGGACAGGATCTATGGCTACACCTTC.

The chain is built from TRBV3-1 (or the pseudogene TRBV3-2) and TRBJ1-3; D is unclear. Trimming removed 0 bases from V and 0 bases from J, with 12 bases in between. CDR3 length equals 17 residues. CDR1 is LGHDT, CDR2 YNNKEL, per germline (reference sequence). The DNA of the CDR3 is TGTGCCAGCAGCCAAGAGTATGGGAGAAGCTCTGGAAACACCATATATTTT. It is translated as CASSQEYGRSSGNTIYF.

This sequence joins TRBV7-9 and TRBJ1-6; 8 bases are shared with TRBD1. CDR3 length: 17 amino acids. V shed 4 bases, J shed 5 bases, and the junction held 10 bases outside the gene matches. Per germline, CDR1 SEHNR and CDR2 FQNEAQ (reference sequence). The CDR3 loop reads CASSSGLLGQDNSPLHF. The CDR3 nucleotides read TGTGCCAGCAGCTCCGGACTACTGGGACAGGATAATTCACCCCTCCACTTT.

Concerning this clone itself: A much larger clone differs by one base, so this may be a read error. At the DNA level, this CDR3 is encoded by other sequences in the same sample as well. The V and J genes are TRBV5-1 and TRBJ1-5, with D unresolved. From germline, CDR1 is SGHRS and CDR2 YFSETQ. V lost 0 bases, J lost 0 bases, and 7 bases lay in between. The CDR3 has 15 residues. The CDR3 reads CASSLGDNSNQPQHF. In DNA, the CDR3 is TGCGCCAGCAGCTTGGGTGACAATAGCAATCAGCCCCAGCATTTT.

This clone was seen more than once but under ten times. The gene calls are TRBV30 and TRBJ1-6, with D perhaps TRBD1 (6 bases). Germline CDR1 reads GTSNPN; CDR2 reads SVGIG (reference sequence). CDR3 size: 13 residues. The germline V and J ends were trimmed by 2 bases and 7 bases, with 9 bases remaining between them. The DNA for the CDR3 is TGTGCCTGGAGTAACAGGGAGAATTCACCCCTCCACTTT. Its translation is CAWSNRENSPLHF.

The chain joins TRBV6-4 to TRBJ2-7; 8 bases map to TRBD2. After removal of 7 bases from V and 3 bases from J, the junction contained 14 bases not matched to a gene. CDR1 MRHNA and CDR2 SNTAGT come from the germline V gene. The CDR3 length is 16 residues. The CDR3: CASNEHPQRGYYEQYF. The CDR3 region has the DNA TGTGCCAGCAACGAACACCCCCAGCGGGGGTACTACGAGCAGTACTTC.

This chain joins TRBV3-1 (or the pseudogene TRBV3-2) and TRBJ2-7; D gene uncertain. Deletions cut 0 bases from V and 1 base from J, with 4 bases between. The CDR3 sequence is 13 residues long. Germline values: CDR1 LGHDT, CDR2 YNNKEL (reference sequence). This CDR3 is CASSQDGSYEQYF. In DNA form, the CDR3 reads TGTGCCAGCAGCCAAGACGGTTCCTACGAGCAGTACTTC.

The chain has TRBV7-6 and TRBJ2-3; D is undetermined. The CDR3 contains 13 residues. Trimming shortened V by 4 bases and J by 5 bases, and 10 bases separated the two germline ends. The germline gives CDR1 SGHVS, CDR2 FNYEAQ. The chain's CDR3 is CASSSAVGDTQYF. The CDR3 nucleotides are TGTGCCAGCAGCTCCGCGGTGGGAGATACGCAGTATTTT.

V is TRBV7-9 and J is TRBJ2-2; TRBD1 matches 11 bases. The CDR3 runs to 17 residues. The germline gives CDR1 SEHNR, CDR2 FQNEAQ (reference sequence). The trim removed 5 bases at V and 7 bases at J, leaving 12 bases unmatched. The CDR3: CASSPTRDRGDIGELFF. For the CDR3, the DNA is TGTGCCAGCAGCCCCACCCGGGACAGGGGGGACATCGGGGAGCTGTTTTTT.

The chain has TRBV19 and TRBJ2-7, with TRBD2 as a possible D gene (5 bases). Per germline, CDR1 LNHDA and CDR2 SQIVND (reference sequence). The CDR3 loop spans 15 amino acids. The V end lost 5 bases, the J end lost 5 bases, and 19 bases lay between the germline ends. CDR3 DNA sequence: TGTGCCAGTAGTCTCCCCGTAGGGTCGAGGGACGAGCAGTACTTC. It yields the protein CASSLPVGSRDEQYF.

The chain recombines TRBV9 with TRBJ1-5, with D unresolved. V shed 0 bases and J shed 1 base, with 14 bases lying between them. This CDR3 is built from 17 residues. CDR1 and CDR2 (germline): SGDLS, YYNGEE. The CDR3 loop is CASSVGGWPGSNQPQHF. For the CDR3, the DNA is TGTGCCAGCAGCGTAGGAGGGTGGCCGGGAAGCAATCAGCCCCAGCATTTT.

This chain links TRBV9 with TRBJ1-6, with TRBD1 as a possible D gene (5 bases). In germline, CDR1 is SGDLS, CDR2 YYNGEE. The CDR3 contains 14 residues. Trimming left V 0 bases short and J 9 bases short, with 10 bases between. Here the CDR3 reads CASSVDRWGSPLHF. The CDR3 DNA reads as TGTGCCAGCAGCGTAGACAGGTGGGGTTCACCCCTCCACTTT.